This T cell receptor beta chain was retrieved from a study of naive and memory T cell subsets. Study outcomes and limitations: Over 85% of naive TCR sequences appeared only once, unlike memory subsets.

Both TRBC1 and TRBC2 were covered by a beta constant-region primer of two equimolar oligonucleotides. Ligated cDNA was amplified by four rounds of PCR with nested alpha and beta constant-region primers and SP2. TCRdb re-called the UMI-ligation and nested PCR reads through MiXCR, storing one row per CDR3 protein. The table has roughly 5,400 distinct CDR3 sequences, around 7% seen once. The CDR3 is 15 amino acids. V shed 0 bases and J shed 0 bases, with 3 bases lying between them. Germline loops: CDR1 LGHDT, CDR2 YNNKEL (reference sequence). In this sample, this clonotype turned up many times. The antigen remains unidentified. CD4+ T cell IFNgamma after overnight CMV lysate exposure gave donor CMV status. Four subsets defined by CD45RA and CD27 were sorted after CD3, CD4, CD8 and live/dead staining.

The clonotype was recovered from a human donor in good health. The sequenced sample consisted of effector memory CD8+ T cells from blood. Specified subset: effector memory, CD45RA- CD27-. This sequence joins TRBV3-1 and TRBJ2-6; D remains ambiguous. CDR3 nucleotides: TGTGCCAGCAGCCAAGATCACTCTGGGGCCAACGTCCTGACTTTC. This sequence encodes CASSQDHSGANVLTF.